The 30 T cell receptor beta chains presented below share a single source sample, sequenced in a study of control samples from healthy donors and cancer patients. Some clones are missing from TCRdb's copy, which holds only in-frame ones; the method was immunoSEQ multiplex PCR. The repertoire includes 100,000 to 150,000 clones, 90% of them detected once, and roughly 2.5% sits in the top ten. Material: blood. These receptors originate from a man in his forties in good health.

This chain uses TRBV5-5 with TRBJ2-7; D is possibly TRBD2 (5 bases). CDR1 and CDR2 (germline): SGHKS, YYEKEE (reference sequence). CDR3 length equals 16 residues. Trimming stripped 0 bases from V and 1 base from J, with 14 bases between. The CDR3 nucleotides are TGTGCCAGCAGCTTGGAGGCCAGCGGAGAATCCTACGAGCAGTACTTC. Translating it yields CASSLEASGESYEQYF.

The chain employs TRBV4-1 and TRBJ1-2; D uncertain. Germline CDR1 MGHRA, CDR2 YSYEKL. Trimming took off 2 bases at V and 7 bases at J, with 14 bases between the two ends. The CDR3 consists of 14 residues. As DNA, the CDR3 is TGCGCCAGCAGCCAACGGCAGGAGTTGGTTGGCTACACCTTC. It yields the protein CASSQRQELVGYTF.

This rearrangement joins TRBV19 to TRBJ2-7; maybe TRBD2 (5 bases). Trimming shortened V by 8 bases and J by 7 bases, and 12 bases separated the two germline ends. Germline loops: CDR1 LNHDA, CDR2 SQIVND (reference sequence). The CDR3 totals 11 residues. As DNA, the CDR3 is TGTGCCAGTTCCACTAGAGGAGAGCAGTACTTC. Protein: CASSTRGEQYF.

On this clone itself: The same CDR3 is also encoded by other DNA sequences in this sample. CDR3 sequence: CASSLQGNQPQHF. In nucleotides, the CDR3 is TGTGCCAGCAGCTTACAGGGTAATCAGCCCCAGCATTTT. This rearrangement joins TRBV7-9 to TRBJ1-5; D may be TRBD1 (5 bases). V dropped 2 bases and J dropped 4 bases, with 6 bases sitting between them. The CDR3 is 13 amino acids. In germline, CDR1 is SEHNR, CDR2 FQNEAQ (reference sequence).

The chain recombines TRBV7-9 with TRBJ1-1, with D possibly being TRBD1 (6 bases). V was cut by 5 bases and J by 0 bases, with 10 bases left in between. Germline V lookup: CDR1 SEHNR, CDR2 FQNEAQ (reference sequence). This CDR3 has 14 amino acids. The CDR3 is CASSQDSMNTEAFF. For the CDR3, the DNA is TGTGCCAGCAGCCAGGACAGCATGAACACTGAAGCTTTCTTT. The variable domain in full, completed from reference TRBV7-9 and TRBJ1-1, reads DTGVSQNPRHKITKRGQNVTFRCDPISEHNRLYWYRQTLGQGPEFLTYFQNEAQLEKSRLLSDRFSAERPKGSFSTLEIQRTEQGDSAMYLCASSQDSMNTEAFFGQGTRLTVV.

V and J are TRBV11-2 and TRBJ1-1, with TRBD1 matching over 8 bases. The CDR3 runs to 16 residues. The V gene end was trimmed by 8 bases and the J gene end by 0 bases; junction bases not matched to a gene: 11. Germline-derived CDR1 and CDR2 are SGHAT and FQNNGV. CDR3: CASVKGTGAMNTEAFF. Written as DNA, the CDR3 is TGTGCCAGCGTAAAAGGGACAGGAGCTATGAACACTGAAGCTTTCTTT.

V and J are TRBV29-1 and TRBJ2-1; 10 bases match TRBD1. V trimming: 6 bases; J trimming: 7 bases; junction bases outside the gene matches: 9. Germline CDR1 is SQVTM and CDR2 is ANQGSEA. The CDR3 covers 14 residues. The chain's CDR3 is CSVGPTGGRNEQFF. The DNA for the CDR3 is TGCAGCGTGGGTCCGACAGGGGGCCGAAATGAGCAGTTCTTC.

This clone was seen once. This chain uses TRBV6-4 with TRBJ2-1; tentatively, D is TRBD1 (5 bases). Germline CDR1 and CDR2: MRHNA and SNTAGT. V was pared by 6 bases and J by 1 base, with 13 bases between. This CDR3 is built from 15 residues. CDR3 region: CASSRVSFSYNEQFF. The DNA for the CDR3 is TGTGCCAGCAGCAGGGTAAGCTTTTCCTACAATGAGCAGTTCTTC.

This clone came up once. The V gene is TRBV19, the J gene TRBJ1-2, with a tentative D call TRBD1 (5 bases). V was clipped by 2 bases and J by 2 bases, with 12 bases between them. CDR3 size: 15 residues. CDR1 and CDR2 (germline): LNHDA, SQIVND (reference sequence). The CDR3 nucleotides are TGTGCCAGTAGTATATCTTCAGGGATGAACTATGGCTACACCTTC. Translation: CASSISSGMNYGYTF.

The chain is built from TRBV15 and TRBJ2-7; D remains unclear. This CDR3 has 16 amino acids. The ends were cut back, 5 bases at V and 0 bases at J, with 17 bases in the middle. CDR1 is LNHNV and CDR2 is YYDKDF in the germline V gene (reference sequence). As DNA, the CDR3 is TGTGCCACCAGCGCTGGGCTCAGGTCCCACTCCTACGAGCAGTACTTC. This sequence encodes CATSAGLRSHSYEQYF.

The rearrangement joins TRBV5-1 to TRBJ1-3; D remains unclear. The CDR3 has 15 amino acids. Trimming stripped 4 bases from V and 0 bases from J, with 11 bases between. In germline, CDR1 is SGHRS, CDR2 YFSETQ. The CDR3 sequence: CASSADLHSGNTIYF. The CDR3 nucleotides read TGCGCCAGCAGCGCGGATCTTCACTCTGGAAACACCATATATTTT. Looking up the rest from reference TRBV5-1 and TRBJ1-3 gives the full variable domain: KAGVTQTPRYLIKTRGQQVTLSCSPISGHRSVSWYQQTPGQGLQFLFEYFSETQRNKGNFPGRFSGRQFSNSRSEMNVSTLELGDSALYLCASSADLHSGNTIYFGEGSWLTVV.

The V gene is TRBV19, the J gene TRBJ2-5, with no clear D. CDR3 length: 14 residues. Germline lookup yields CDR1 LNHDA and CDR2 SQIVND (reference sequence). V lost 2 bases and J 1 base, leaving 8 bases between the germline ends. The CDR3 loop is CASSIRRSQETQYF. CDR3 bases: TGTGCCAGTAGTATACGACGAAGCCAAGAGACCCAGTACTTC.

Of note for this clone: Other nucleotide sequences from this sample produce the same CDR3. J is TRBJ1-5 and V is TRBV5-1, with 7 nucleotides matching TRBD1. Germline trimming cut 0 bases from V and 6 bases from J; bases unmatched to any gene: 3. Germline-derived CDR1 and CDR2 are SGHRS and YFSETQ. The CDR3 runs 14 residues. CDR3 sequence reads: CASSLGQGGQPQHF. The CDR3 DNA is TGCGCCAGCAGCTTGGGACAGGGTGGTCAGCCCCAGCATTTT.

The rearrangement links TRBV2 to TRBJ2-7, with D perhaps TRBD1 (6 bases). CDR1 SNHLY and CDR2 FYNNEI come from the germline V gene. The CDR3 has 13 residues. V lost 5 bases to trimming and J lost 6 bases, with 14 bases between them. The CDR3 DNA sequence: TGTGCCAGCAGTAGTAGGTTACAGGGCGAGCAGTACTTC. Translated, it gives CASSSRLQGEQYF.

The CDR3 here is CASSLNSPRESAFF. CDR3 DNA sequence: TGCGCCAGCAGCTTGAACTCACCAAGGGAATCGGCTTTCTTT. The V gene is TRBV5-1, the J gene TRBJ1-1; D gene unclear. Trimming cost V 1 base and J 11 bases, with 18 bases left between them. CDR1 is SGHRS, CDR2 YFSETQ, per germline. The CDR3 covers 14 residues.

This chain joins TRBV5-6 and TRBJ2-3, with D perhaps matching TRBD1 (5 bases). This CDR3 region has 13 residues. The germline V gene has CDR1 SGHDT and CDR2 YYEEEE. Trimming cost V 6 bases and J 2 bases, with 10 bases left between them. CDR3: CASNDRNTDTQYF. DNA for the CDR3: TGTGCCAGCAATGACAGAAACACAGATACGCAGTATTTT. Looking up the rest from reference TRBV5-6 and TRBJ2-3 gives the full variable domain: DAGVTQSPTHLIKTRGQQVTLRCSPKSGHDTVSWYQQALGQGPQFIFQYYEEEERQRGNFPDRFSGHQFPNYSSELNVNALLLGDSALYLCASNDRNTDTQYFGPGTRLTVL.

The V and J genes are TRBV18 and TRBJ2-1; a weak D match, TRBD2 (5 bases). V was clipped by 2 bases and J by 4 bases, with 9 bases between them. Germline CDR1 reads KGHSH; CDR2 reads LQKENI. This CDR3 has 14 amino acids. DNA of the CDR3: TGTGCCAGCTCACCATCCAGCGGTTACAATGAGCAGTTCTTC. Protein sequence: CASSPSSGYNEQFF. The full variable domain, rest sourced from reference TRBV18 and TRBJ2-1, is NAGVMQNPRHLVRRRGQEARLRCSPMKGHSHVYWYRQLPEEGLKFMVYLQKENIIDESGMPKERFSAEFPKEGPSILRIQQVVRGDSAAYFCASSPSSGYNEQFFGPGTRLTVL.

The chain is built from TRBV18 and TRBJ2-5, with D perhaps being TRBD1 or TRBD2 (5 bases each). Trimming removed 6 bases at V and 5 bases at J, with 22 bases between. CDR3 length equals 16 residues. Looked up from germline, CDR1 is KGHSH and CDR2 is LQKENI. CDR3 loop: CASSPRASRGGETQYF. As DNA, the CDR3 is TGTGCCAGCTCGCCCAGGGCCTCAAGGGGCGGGGAGACCCAGTACTTC.

The CDR3 region is CASSLGTSGQETQYF. For the CDR3, the DNA is TGTGCCAGCAGTTTAGGGACTAGCGGGCAAGAGACCCAGTACTTC. The chain is built from TRBV28 and TRBJ2-5; the match to TRBD2 covers 12 bases. The CDR3 has 15 residues. Germline V CDR1 and CDR2: MDHEN, SYDVKM. The V and J ends lost 2 bases and 2 bases, in that order; junction bases with no gene match: 0.

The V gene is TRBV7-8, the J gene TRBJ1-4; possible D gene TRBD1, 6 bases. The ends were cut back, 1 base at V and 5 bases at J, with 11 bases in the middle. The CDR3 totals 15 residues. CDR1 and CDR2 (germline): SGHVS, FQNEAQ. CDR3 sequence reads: CASSLVRGGNEKLFF. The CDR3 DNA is TGTGCCAGCAGCTTAGTAAGGGGGGGGAATGAAAAACTGTTTTTT.

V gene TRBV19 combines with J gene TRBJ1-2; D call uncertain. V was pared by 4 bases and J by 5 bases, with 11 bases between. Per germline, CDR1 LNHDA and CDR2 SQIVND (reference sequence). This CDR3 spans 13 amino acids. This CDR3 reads CASSSRVRYGYTF. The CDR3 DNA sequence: TGTGCCAGTAGTAGTCGGGTACGGTATGGCTACACCTTC.

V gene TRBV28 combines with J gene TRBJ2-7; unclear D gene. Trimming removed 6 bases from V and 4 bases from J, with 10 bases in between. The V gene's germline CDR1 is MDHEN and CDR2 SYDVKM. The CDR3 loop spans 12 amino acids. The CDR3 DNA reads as TGTGCCAGCAGGGCCGAGAGATACGAGCAGTACTTC. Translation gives CASRAERYEQYF.

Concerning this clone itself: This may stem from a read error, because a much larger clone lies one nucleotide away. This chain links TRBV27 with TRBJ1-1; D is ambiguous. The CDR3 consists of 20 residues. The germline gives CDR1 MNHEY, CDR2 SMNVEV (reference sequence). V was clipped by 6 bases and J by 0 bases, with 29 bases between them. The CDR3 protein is CASRPLLARPEYLLNTEAFF. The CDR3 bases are TGTGCCAGCAGGCCCCTCCTCGCACGACCGGAATACCTTTTGAACACTGAAGCTTTCTTT.

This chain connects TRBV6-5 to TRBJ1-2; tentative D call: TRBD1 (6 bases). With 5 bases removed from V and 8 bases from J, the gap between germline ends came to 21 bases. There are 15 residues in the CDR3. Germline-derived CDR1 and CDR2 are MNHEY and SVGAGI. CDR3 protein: CASSHLGAGELGYTF. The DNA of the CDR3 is TGTGCCAGCAGTCACCTGGGGGCAGGGGAGTTGGGCTACACCTTC.

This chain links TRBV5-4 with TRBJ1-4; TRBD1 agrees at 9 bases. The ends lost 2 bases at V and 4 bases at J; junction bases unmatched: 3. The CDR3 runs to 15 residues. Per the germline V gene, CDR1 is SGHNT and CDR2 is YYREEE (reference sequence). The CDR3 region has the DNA TGTGCCAGCAGCTTAGGGACAGGGAATAATGAAAAACTGTTTTTT. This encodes CASSLGTGNNEKLFF.

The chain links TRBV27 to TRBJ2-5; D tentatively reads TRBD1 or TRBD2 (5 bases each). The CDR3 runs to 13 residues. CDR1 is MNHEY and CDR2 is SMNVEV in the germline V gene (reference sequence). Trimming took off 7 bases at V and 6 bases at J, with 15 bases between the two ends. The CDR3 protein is CASTRKGTKTQYF. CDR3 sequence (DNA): TGTGCCAGCACCCGGAAGGGGACGAAGACCCAGTACTTC.

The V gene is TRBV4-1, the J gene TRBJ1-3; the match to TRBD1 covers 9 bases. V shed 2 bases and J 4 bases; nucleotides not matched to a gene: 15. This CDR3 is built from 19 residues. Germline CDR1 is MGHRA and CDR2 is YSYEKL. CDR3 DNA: TGCGCCAGCAGCCAAAACCGAAGGGGACAGGGATTCGGCGGAAACACCATATATTTT. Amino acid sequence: CASSQNRRGQGFGGNTIYF.

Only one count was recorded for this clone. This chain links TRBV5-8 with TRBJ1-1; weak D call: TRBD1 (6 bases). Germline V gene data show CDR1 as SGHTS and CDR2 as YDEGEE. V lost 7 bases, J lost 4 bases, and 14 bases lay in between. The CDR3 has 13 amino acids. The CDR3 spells CASGGLGGTEAFF. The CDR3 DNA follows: TGTGCCAGCGGGGGGTTAGGGGGCACTGAAGCTTTCTTT.

The CDR3 bases are TGTGCCAGCAGCGTAAGTGGTCAGGGGTACCGTTCACCCCTCCACTTT. Translation: CASSVSGQGYRSPLHF. The V and J genes are TRBV9 and TRBJ1-6, with a tentative D call TRBD1 (6 bases). V was clipped by 1 base and J by 9 bases, with 17 bases between them. Germline assignment: CDR1 SGDLS and CDR2 YYNGEE. This CDR3 is 16 amino acids long. Drawing the rest from reference TRBV9 and TRBJ1-6, the complete variable domain is DSGVTQTPKHLITATGQRVTLRCSPRSGDLSVYWYQQSLDQGLQFLIQYYNGEERAKGNILERFSAQQFPDLHSELNLSSLELGDSALYFCASSVSGQGYRSPLHFGNGTRLTVT.

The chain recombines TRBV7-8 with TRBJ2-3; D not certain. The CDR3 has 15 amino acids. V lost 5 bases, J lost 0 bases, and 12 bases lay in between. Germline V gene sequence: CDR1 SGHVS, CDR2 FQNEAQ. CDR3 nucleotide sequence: TGTGCCAGCAGCCTAAGACACCCTAGCACAGATACGCAGTATTTT. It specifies CASSLRHPSTDTQYF.